The 14 T cell receptor beta chains in this list originate from one sample, sequenced in a study of T-cell memory formation after mild COVID-19. A single record per CDR3 protein comes from TCRdb applying MiXCR to the 5' RACE reads. The repertoire holds 350,000 to 450,000 distinct CDR3 sequences, with 20% as singletons. The material sequenced was PBMCs or a T cell subset sorted from them (not recorded which). Receptor source: an adult woman who had mild COVID-19 (a few samples of this study predate the infection). Cell type and time point are not known.

The sample holds a few counts of this clonotype. The chain uses TRBV5-1 and TRBJ1-5, with TRBD1 matching over 9 bases. CDR1 and CDR2 (germline): SGHRS, YFSETQ. The CDR3 runs to 15 residues. The V gene end was trimmed by 0 bases and the J gene end by 7 bases; junction bases not matched to a gene: 5. CDR3 bases: TGCGCCAGCAGCTTGGACTACAGGGGGCACCAGCCCCAGCATTTT. This encodes CASSLDYRGHQPQHF.

This chain connects TRBV6-1 to TRBJ1-3; D remains ambiguous. Germline values: CDR1 MNHNS, CDR2 SASEGT. Trimming removed 2 bases from V and 4 bases from J, with 12 bases in between. The CDR3 covers 15 residues. CDR3 bases: TGTGCCAGCAGTGAAAGGTCCGGGAGAGGAAACACCATATATTTT. Amino acid sequence: CASSERSGRGNTIYF.

The chain couples TRBV20-1 to TRBJ2-5, with D possibly being TRBD1 or TRBD2 (5 bases each). V dropped 0 bases and J dropped 4 bases, with 12 bases sitting between them. The CDR3 extends over 14 amino acids. In germline, CDR1 is DFQATT, CDR2 SNEGSKA (reference sequence). The CDR3: CSARDLQGTETQYF. The CDR3 DNA follows: TGCAGTGCTAGAGATCTTCAAGGGACAGAGACCCAGTACTTC.

In this sample, this clonotype turned up many times. This chain connects TRBV6-2 or TRBV6-3 to TRBJ2-1; 7 nucleotides match TRBD2. V lost 0 bases, J lost 4 bases, and 18 bases stayed unmatched. This CDR3 is 20 amino acids long. Looked up from germline, CDR1 is MNHEY and CDR2 is SVGEGT. CDR3 sequence reads: CASSYSSTGVAGPGYNEQFF. Here the CDR3 DNA reads TGTGCCAGCAGTTACTCGAGCACGGGGGTAGCGGGCCCAGGATACAATGAGCAGTTCTTC.

The chain couples TRBV7-2 to TRBJ2-1, with a tentative D call TRBD2 (6 bases). V was clipped by 3 bases and J by 6 bases, with 12 bases between them. The length of the CDR3 is 14 residues. CDR1 is SGHTA and CDR2 is FQGNSA in the germline V gene. CDR3 DNA sequence: TGTGCCAGCAGCTTCATAGGACTATCCAATGAGCAGTTCTTC. It specifies CASSFIGLSNEQFF.

The chain joins TRBV7-2 to TRBJ1-6, with 8 nucleotides matching TRBD1. The CDR3 has 15 residues. Germline V gene lookup returns CDR1 SGHTA and CDR2 FQGNSA. V was pared by 5 bases and J by 10 bases, with 10 bases of the junction left unmatched. In nucleotides, the CDR3 is TGTGCCAGCAGCCTAGACAGGGGTTTGAGATCACCCCTCCACTTT. As protein: CASSLDRGLRSPLHF.

In this sample, this clonotype turned up many times. The chain links TRBV7-8 to TRBJ1-5; possible D gene TRBD1, 5 bases. The CDR3 extends over 16 amino acids. The V gene lost 4 bases and the J gene lost 6 bases, with 19 bases spanning the gap. Germline assignment: CDR1 SGHVS and CDR2 FQNEAQ. The CDR3 DNA follows: TGTGCCAGCAGCTCTGGGGGGGGGAATGGATTTCAGCCCCAGCATTTT. Translation: CASSSGGGNGFQPQHF.

This clonotype was detected ten times or more. The chain joins TRBV19 to TRBJ2-1; 7 nucleotides match TRBD2. The V gene's germline CDR1 is LNHDA and CDR2 SQIVND (reference sequence). The CDR3 consists of 16 residues. V lost 3 bases to trimming and J lost 1 base; unmatched junction nucleotides: 6. As DNA, the CDR3 is TGTGCCAGTAGTATCGCGGCTAGCGGATCCTACAATGAGCAGTTCTTC. It translates to CASSIAASGSYNEQFF.

The genes are TRBV5-1 and TRBJ1-2, with 8 bases fitting TRBD1. The J segment lost 8 bases and the V segment lost 0 bases, leaving 6 bases of the junction unmatched. This CDR3 is 14 amino acids long. Germline V gene data show CDR1 as SGHRS and CDR2 as YFSETQ. The CDR3 loop reads CASSLEQGVNGYTF. The CDR3 bases are TGCGCCAGCAGCTTGGAACAGGGGGTGAACGGCTACACCTTC.

This chain links TRBV7-9 with TRBJ2-2; D is undetermined. Trimming cost V 6 bases and J 5 bases, with 4 bases left between them. Germline lookup yields CDR1 SEHNR and CDR2 FQNEAQ (reference sequence). The CDR3 runs 11 residues. The DNA for the CDR3 is TGTGCCAGCAGACCAACCGGGGAGCTGTTTTTT. Its protein is CASRPTGELFF.

This clonotype was recorded at least ten times. This chain uses TRBV4-2 with TRBJ2-5; no clear D. CDR1 is LGHNA and CDR2 is YNFKEQ in the germline V gene. V lost 6 bases and J lost 1, with 9 bases in between. CDR3 length equals 13 residues. CDR3 residues: CASRRDVQETQYF. The CDR3 DNA is TGTGCCAGCAGAAGGGATGTCCAAGAGACCCAGTACTTC.

This clonotype has a handful of counts. The rearrangement joins TRBV29-1 to TRBJ2-3; D might be TRBD1 (6 bases). V was cut by 4 bases and J by 5 bases, with 13 bases left in between. Germline assignment: CDR1 SQVTM and CDR2 ANQGSEA. This CDR3 is built from 13 residues. The CDR3 is CSVGRGRGDTQYF. DNA of the CDR3: TGCAGCGTTGGCAGGGGACGGGGAGATACGCAGTATTTT.

This clonotype has only a few counts. This chain joins TRBV24-1 and TRBJ2-1; 9 bases match TRBD1. This CDR3 contains 14 residues. J gave up 7 bases and V 6 bases, and 6 bases lay outside the gene matches. Germline V gives CDR1 KGHDR, CDR2 SFDVKD. The CDR3 is CATSRGTGMNEQFF. The CDR3 DNA follows: TGTGCCACCAGTCGCGGGACAGGGATGAATGAGCAGTTCTTC.

The rearrangement joins TRBV20-1 to TRBJ1-2, with 9 bases lining up with TRBD1. The CDR3 contains 17 residues. With 3 bases clipped from V and 0 bases from J, the junction kept 11 bases outside the gene matches. Germline V gene data show CDR1 as DFQATT and CDR2 as SNEGSKA (reference sequence). The CDR3 protein is CSASVPGQGLSNYGYTF. CDR3 nucleotide sequence: TGCAGTGCTAGTGTACCGGGACAGGGTCTTTCTAACTATGGCTACACCTTC.